The 26 T cell receptor beta chains presented below share a single source sample, sequenced in a study of T cells in Graves' hyperthyroidism and ophthalmopathy. The source material, RNA transcripts, was used to amplify TCR beta CDR3 regions. During a first-round RT-PCR of the TCR CDR3, the HTBI primer set was used. One entry per CDR3 protein results from TCRdb running MiXCR on the multiplex PCR reads. This table has approximately 600,000 distinct CDR3 sequences, roughly 13% appearing once. The sequencing sample was made of blood. The receptor set was obtained from a woman aged 25 to 39 with Graves' hyperthyroidism that later progressed to Graves' ophthalmopathy.

At least ten counts were recorded for this clonotype. The rearrangement uses TRBV12-5 and TRBJ2-1, with a possible D match to TRBD1 (6 bases). The germline V gene encodes CDR1 LGHNT and CDR2 FRNRAP. V was shortened by 5 bases and J by 4 bases, with 15 bases between the two germline ends. The CDR3 is 15 residues long. For the CDR3, the DNA is TGTGCTAGTGGTCCTGGGGACACCATTTACAATGAGCAGTTCTTC. Residues: CASGPGDTIYNEQFF.

This chain links TRBV11-2 with TRBJ2-1; 7 bases align to TRBD2. CDR1 and CDR2 (germline): SGHAT, FQNNGV. This CDR3 comprises 19 residues. J was trimmed by 0 bases and V by 5 bases; bases with no gene match: 16. The CDR3 reads CASSQLGVSGSPSYNEQFF. The CDR3 DNA sequence: TGTGCCAGCAGCCAACTAGGGGTTAGCGGGTCCCCCTCCTACAATGAGCAGTTCTTC.

This clonotype was detected only a few times. A read error may explain this, as a much larger clone is one base away. V gene TRBV28 combines with J gene TRBJ2-3; D gene unclear. This CDR3 contains 12 residues. Looked up from germline, CDR1 is MDHEN and CDR2 is SYDVKM. CDR3 protein: CTIYKGTDTQYF. The CDR3 nucleotides read TGTACGATCTACAAGGGCACAGATACGCAGTATTTT.

The chain joins TRBV28 to TRBJ2-4, with TRBD2 matching over 8 bases. V was clipped by 6 bases and J by 0 bases; unmatched bases: 4. This CDR3 has 15 residues. Germline assignment: CDR1 MDHEN and CDR2 SYDVKM. In nucleotides, the CDR3 is TGTGCCAGCAGCGGGGGGGGGCTAGCCAAAAACATTCAGTACTTC. Translation gives CASSGGGLAKNIQYF.

The rearrangement uses TRBV20-1 and TRBJ2-4, with a tentative D call TRBD1 (5 bases). CDR3 length: 17 amino acids. Germline CDR1 DFQATT, CDR2 SNEGSKA (reference sequence). With 1 base removed from V and 0 bases from J, the gap between germline ends came to 16 bases. The CDR3 DNA is TGCAGTGCTAGAGCTACGACAGTCACAATAGCCAAAAACATTCAGTACTTC. The encoded protein is CSARATTVTIAKNIQYF.

The sample holds a few counts of this clonotype. V gene TRBV3-1 combines with J gene TRBJ2-1; D not resolved. CDR1 is LGHDT and CDR2 is YNNKEL in the germline V gene (reference sequence). The CDR3 is 12 residues long. Trimming pared 2 bases from V and 9 bases from J, leaving 8 bases between. The CDR3 DNA follows: TGTGCCAGCAGCCAACCTAGTGCTGAGCAGTTCTTC. This translates into CASSQPSAEQFF.

The V call is TRBV24-1, the J call TRBJ2-1; D not certain. The CDR3 is 14 amino acids. Germline CDR1 KGHDR, CDR2 SFDVKD. Trimming took off 2 bases at V and 4 bases at J, with 8 bases between the two ends. CDR3: CATSDSPLYNEQFF. The CDR3 DNA sequence: TGTGCCACCAGTGATTCGCCCCTATACAATGAGCAGTTCTTC.

This clonotype was found many times. The rearrangement links TRBV28 to TRBJ2-6; D not resolved. CDR1 MDHEN and CDR2 SYDVKM come from the germline V gene. Trimming removed 5 bases at V and 0 bases at J, with 20 bases between. The CDR3 extends over 19 amino acids. This CDR3 reads CASSSPQSFFSSGANVLTF. CDR3 coding DNA: TGTGCCAGCAGTAGCCCTCAGTCCTTCTTCTCCTCTGGGGCCAACGTCCTGACTTTC.

This clonotype was picked up many times. The J gene is TRBJ2-3, the V gene TRBV7-2; 10 positions agree with TRBD2. This CDR3 is 16 amino acids long. Germline CDR1 is SGHTA and CDR2 is FQGNSA. The trim removed 2 bases at V and 3 bases at J, leaving 5 bases unmatched. CDR3 sequence (DNA): TGTGCCAGCAGCTTACGAACTAGCGGGATGACAGATACGCAGTATTTT. It encodes CASSLRTSGMTDTQYF.

In its sample, this clonotype was seen many times. V gene TRBV28 combines with J gene TRBJ2-1; 13 bases align to TRBD2. The length of the CDR3 is 17 residues. The junction had 11 bases not matched to a gene; V was cut back by 2 bases and J by 10 bases. Germline V lookup: CDR1 MDHEN, CDR2 SYDVKM. In DNA, the CDR3 is TGTGCCAGCAGTTTAAAACTAGCGGGAGGGCCCCTCGGAGAGCAGTTCTTC. This sequence encodes CASSLKLAGGPLGEQFF.

This clonotype was seen repeatedly, ten times or more. This chain links TRBV11-2 with TRBJ1-4; tentative D call: TRBD1 (5 bases). The V end was cut by 1 base, the J end by 6 bases, with 12 bases between. The CDR3 runs to 15 residues. The V gene's germline CDR1 is SGHAT and CDR2 FQNNGV. CDR3 nucleotides: TGTGCCAGCAGCTTAGTACCAGGGTACGATGAAAAACTGTTTTTT. Its protein product is CASSLVPGYDEKLFF.

This clonotype has at least ten counts. This chain links TRBV29-1 with TRBJ2-7; TRBD1 aligns across 9 bases. J lost 4 bases, V lost 6 bases, and 7 bases had no gene match. CDR1 and CDR2 from the germline V gene are SQVTM and ANQGSEA. This CDR3 has 13 amino acids. The CDR3 here is CSVPTGGQYEQYF. The CDR3 DNA is TGCAGCGTCCCCACAGGGGGCCAATACGAGCAGTACTTC.

This clonotype was recorded at least ten times. The chain employs TRBV5-1 and TRBJ2-5; TRBD2 is a possible D gene (8 bases). Germline assignment: CDR1 SGHRS and CDR2 YFSETQ. CDR3 length equals 15 residues. Trimming shortened V by 5 bases and J by 5 bases, and 19 bases separated the two germline ends. CDR3 nucleotides: TGCGCCAGCAGTTCCTCGGGACAGCGGGGGGAGACCCAGTACTTC. Its translation is CASSSSGQRGETQYF.

This clonotype appeared many times. The chain joins TRBV2 to TRBJ1-2; possible D gene TRBD1, 5 bases. V gave up 8 bases and J gave up 0 bases, with 25 bases separating them. Per germline, CDR1 SNHLY and CDR2 FYNNEI. The CDR3 is 18 amino acids. This CDR3 is CASEKNILGRGSNYGYTF. CDR3 bases: TGTGCCAGCGAGAAAAATATCTTAGGACGGGGGTCTAACTATGGCTACACCTTC.

This clonotype was observed at least ten times. The chain couples TRBV7-3 to TRBJ2-1, with 8 bases matching TRBD2. V lost 5 bases to trimming and J lost 4 bases; unmatched junction nucleotides: 13. Germline lookup yields CDR1 SGHTA and CDR2 FQGTGA. This CDR3 has 17 amino acids. The CDR3 coding sequence is TGTGCCAGCAGCCCCGCCTCTCCGGGACTAGGGTACAATGAGCAGTTCTTC. Translating it yields CASSPASPGLGYNEQFF.

This clonotype came up many times. This rearrangement joins TRBV12-3 or TRBV12-4 to TRBJ1-1; 7 positions agree with TRBD1. V was clipped by 4 bases and J by 5 bases; unmatched bases: 7. This CDR3 is built from 14 residues. The CDR3 DNA reads TGTGCCAGCAGTTCACCGACAGGGATAACTGAAGCTTTCTTT. It encodes CASSSPTGITEAFF.

This clonotype appeared once. This sequence joins TRBV28 and TRBJ2-3; the match to TRBD1 covers 12 bases. The germline V gene encodes CDR1 MDHEN and CDR2 SYDVKM. Trimming took 5 bases from V and 0 from J; bases not matched to a gene: 15. The CDR3 contains 20 residues. DNA for the CDR3: TGTGCCAGCAGTCCCCCGGGACAGGGGGCGAATCCGCTAAGCACAGATACGCAGTATTTT. It codes for CASSPPGQGANPLSTDTQYF.

This clonotype was recorded many times. The chain recombines TRBV20-1 with TRBJ1-5; D is undetermined. Per germline, CDR1 DFQATT and CDR2 SNEGSKA (reference sequence). The CDR3 extends over 14 amino acids. Trimming stripped 4 bases from V and 0 bases from J, with 10 bases between. This CDR3 is CSANQVYSNQPQHF. The CDR3 DNA follows: TGCAGTGCTAATCAGGTCTATAGCAATCAGCCCCAGCATTTT.

For this clonotype: A much larger clone differs by one base, so this may be a read error. The chain links TRBV6-5 to TRBJ2-1; possibly TRBD2 for D (6 bases). TRBJ2-7 matches the DNA end more closely, so the J call is doubtful. This CDR3 has 15 amino acids. Germline CDR1 MNHEY, CDR2 SVGAGI. CDR3 protein: CASSWVGSSYNEQYF. The CDR3 coding sequence is TGTGCCAGCAGTTGGGTCGGGAGCTCCTACAATGAGCAGTACTTC.

The chain recombines TRBV2 with TRBJ1-1; D is unresolved. Trimming cost V 2 bases and J 3 bases, with 16 bases left between them. The CDR3 runs 16 residues. Germline assignment: CDR1 SNHLY and CDR2 FYNNEI. The CDR3 protein is CASSEPSFWEDTEAFF. CDR3 in DNA: TGTGCCAGCAGTGAACCTTCGTTTTGGGAGGACACTGAAGCTTTCTTT.

This clonotype was found a few times. The rearrangement joins TRBV6-1 to TRBJ2-6, with D tentatively TRBD1 or TRBD2 (7 bases each). CDR1 and CDR2 (germline): MNHNS, SASEGT. V dropped 7 bases and J dropped 4 bases, with 20 bases sitting between them. This CDR3 is built from 17 residues. The CDR3 loop reads CASINGEGAAGANVLTF. In DNA, the CDR3 is TGTGCCAGCATCAACGGGGAGGGGGCGGCCGGGGCCAACGTCCTGACTTTC.

This clonotype was detected many times. The chain uses TRBV27 and TRBJ1-1; D gene uncertain. With 5 bases removed from V and 1 base from J, the gap between germline ends came to 11 bases. Germline loops: CDR1 MNHEY, CDR2 SMNVEV (reference sequence). This CDR3 is 14 amino acids long. CDR3 in amino acids: CASSPRSQNTEAFF. CDR3 in DNA: TGTGCCAGCAGTCCCCGGAGTCAGAACACTGAAGCTTTCTTT.

The gene calls are TRBV11-2 and TRBJ2-1; TRBD2 matches 15 bases. CDR3 length equals 16 residues. V lost 5 bases and J lost 9; bases outside the gene matches: 8. Germline V gene sequence: CDR1 SGHAT, CDR2 FQNNGV. CDR3 amino acids: CASSAGLAGGSFEQFF. CDR3 sequence (DNA): TGTGCCAGCAGCGCCGGACTAGCGGGAGGGTCTTTTGAGCAGTTCTTC.

This clonotype was observed a few times. The rearrangement links TRBV29-1 to TRBJ1-4, with 7 bases lining up with TRBD1. Trimming took 4 bases from V and 8 from J; bases not matched to a gene: 4. The CDR3 sequence is 12 residues long. Germline V gene lookup returns CDR1 SQVTM and CDR2 ANQGSEA. The DNA for the CDR3 is TGCAGCGTTGTCGGGACAGCGGAAAAACTGTTTTTT. As protein: CSVVGTAEKLFF.

This clonotype was seen repeatedly, ten times or more. The V and J genes are TRBV27 and TRBJ1-1, with a tentative D call TRBD1 (5 bases). The CDR3 runs 14 residues. The V end was cut by 1 base, the J end by 11 bases, with 17 bases between. CDR1 and CDR2 from the germline V gene are MNHEY and SMNVEV (reference sequence). Here the CDR3 DNA reads TGTGCCAGCAGTTTATGGAGGGGTGGGGAGTTGGCTTTCTTT. Translation: CASSLWRGGELAFF.

This clonotype was detected ten times or more. The chain combines TRBV5-1 with TRBJ1-1; tentatively, D is TRBD1 (5 bases). The germline gives CDR1 SGHRS, CDR2 YFSETQ. Trimming cost V 0 bases and J 6 bases, with 15 bases left between them. The CDR3 length is 15 residues. DNA for the CDR3: TGCGCCAGCAGCTTGGCCGGGGGTCTCCCGCCTGAAGCTTTCTTT. This codes for CASSLAGGLPPEAFF.